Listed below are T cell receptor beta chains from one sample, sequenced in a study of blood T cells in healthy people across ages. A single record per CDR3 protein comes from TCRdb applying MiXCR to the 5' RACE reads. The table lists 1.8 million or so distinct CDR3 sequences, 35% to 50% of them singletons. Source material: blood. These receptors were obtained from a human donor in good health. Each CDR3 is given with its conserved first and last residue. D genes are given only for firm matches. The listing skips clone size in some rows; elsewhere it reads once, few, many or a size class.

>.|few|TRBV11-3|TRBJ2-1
CASSPTRDYNEQFF
TGTGCCAGCAGCCCGACTAGGGACTACAATGAGCAGTTCTTC
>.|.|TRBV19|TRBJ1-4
CASIIPQRAPTNEKLFF
TGTGCCAGTATCATACCCCAGCGGGCCCCAACTAATGAAAAACTGTTTTTT
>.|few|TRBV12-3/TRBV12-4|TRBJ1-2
CASSPQTVYGYTF
TGTGCCAGCAGCCCTCAGACAGTTTATGGCTACACCTTC
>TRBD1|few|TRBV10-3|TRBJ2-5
CAIRQSQGTEETQYF
TGTGCCATCAGACAGAGCCAGGGGACAGAAGAGACCCAGTACTTC
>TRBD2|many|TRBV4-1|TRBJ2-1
CASSLRGLAGNEQFF
TGCGCCAGCAGCCTCAGAGGACTAGCGGGGAATGAGCAGTTCTTC
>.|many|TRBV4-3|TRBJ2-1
CASSQGPPTTPYGVQFF
TGCGCCAGCAGCCAAGGTCCTCCGACTACCCCCTATGGGGTGCAGTTCTTC
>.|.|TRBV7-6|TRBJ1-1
CASSLAGTSGAFF
TGTGCCAGCAGCTTAGCAGGGACTTCAGGAGCTTTCTTT
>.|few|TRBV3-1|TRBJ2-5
CASSQRENHQETQYF
TGTGCCAGCAGCCAACGCGAGAATCACCAAGAGACCCAGTACTTC
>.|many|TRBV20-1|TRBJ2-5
CSASIRFQETQYF
TGCAGTGCTAGTATCCGTTTCCAAGAGACCCAGTACTTC
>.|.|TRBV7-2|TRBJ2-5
CASSLGVRRRETQYF
TGTGCCAGCAGCTTAGGGGTGCGGAGGAGGGAGACCCAGTACTTC
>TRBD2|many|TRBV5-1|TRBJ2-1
CASSLGLAGINEQFF
TGTGCCAGCAGCCTGGGACTAGCGGGGATAAATGAGCAGTTCTTC
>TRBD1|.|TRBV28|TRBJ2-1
CASSWDRVDNEQFF
TGTGCCAGCAGTTGGGACAGGGTCGACAATGAGCAGTTCTTC
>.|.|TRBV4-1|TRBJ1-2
CASSQSDYLYGYTF
TGCGCCAGCAGCCAGTCCGATTACCTCTATGGCTACACCTTC
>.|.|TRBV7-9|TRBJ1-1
CASSPDRFWDTEAFF
TGTGCCAGCAGCCCAGACCGTTTTTGGGACACTGAAGCTTTCTTT
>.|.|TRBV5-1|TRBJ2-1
CASSAFELTGEQFF
TGCGCCAGCAGCGCGTTTGAATTAACGGGCGAGCAGTTCTTC
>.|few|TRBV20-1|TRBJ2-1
CSARLSGHLYNEQFF
TGCAGTGCTCGACTTTCAGGGCACCTCTACAATGAGCAGTTCTTC
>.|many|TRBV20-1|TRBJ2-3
CSARDPLARATDTQYF
TGCAGTGCTAGAGATCCACTAGCCCGGGCCACAGATACGCAGTATTTT
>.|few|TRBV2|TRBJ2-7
CASTGDGYEQYF
TGTGCCAGCACGGGCGACGGCTACGAGCAGTACTTC
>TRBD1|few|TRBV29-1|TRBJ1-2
CSVTGWALGYTF
TGCAGCGTGACAGGGTGGGCACTCGGCTACACCTTC
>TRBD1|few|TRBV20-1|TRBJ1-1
CSASQIGGQMNTEAFF
TGCAGTGCTAGCCAGATTGGGGGACAGATGAACACTGAAGCTTTCTTT
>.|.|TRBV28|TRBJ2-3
CASSSLPAVSTDTQYF
TGTGCCAGCAGTTCCCTTCCAGCGGTGAGCACAGATACGCAGTATTTT
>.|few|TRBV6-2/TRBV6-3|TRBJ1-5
CASREFGQPQHF
TGTGCCAGCAGGGAGTTCGGGCAGCCCCAGCATTTT
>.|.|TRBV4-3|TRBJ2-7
CASSQDRFSPYEQYF
TGCGCCAGCAGCCAAGATCGATTTAGCCCCTACGAGCAGTACTTC
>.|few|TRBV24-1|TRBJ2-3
CATSAGLDTQYF
TGTGCCACCAGTGCTGGCCTGGATACGCAGTATTTT
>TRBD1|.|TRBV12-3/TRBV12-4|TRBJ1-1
CASSLGRQGPEAFF
TGTGCCAGCAGTTTGGGTCGACAGGGCCCTGAAGCTTTCTTT
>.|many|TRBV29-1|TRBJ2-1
CSVERDLHGDEQFF
TGCAGCGTTGAAAGGGACCTACATGGGGATGAGCAGTTCTTC
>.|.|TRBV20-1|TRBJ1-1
CSARDPHSRTEAFF
TGCAGTGCTAGAGACCCACACTCACGGACTGAAGCTTTCTTT
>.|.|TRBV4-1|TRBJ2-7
CASSQDGGGIPPYEQYF
TGCGCCAGCAGCCAAGATGGCGGCGGGATTCCACCCTACGAGCAGTACTTC
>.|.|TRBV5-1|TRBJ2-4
CASSLDRAFNIQYF
TGCGCCAGCAGCTTGGACAGGGCGTTTAACATTCAGTACTTC
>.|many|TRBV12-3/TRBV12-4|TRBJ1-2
CASSRSNYGYTF
TGTGCCAGCAGTCGTAGTAACTATGGCTACACCTTC
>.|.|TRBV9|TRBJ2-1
CAGSVGWGTYNEQFF
TGTGCCGGCAGCGTAGGTTGGGGAACCTACAATGAGCAGTTCTTC
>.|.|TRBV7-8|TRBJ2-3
CASSQGAGRTDTQYF
TGTGCCAGCAGCCAAGGAGCCGGACGCACAGATACGCAGTATTTT
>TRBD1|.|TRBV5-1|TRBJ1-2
CAGSLGQGAGGYTF
TGCGCCGGCAGCTTGGGACAGGGGGCCGGAGGCTACACCTTC
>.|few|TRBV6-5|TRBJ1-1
CASNWGRNTEAFF
TGTGCCAGCAATTGGGGGCGGAACACTGAAGCTTTCTTT
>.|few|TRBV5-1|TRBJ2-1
CASSLDTGNIYNEQFF
TGCGCCAGCAGCTTGGATACAGGGAATATCTACAATGAGCAGTTCTTC
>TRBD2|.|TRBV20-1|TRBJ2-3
CSASLITSGGPDTQYF
TGCAGTGCTAGCTTGATCACTAGCGGGGGGCCAGATACGCAGTATTTT
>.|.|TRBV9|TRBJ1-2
CASGKGSAHYGYTF
TGTGCCAGCGGAAAGGGATCGGCTCACTATGGCTACACCTTC
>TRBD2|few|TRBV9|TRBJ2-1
CATSRTGGPSEQFF
TGTGCCACCAGTCGAACGGGGGGGCCTAGTGAGCAGTTCTTC
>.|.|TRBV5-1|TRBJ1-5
CASSAGETDDQPQHF
TGCGCCAGCAGCGCCGGTGAGACCGACGATCAGCCCCAGCATTTT
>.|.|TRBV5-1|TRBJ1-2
CASSSNNRPEQRGYTF
TGCGCCAGCAGCTCGAATAACCGACCGGAGCAGCGTGGCTACACCTTC
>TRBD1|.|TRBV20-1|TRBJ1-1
CSAVDSRTGALNTEAFF
TGCAGTGCCGTCGATTCCAGGACAGGGGCTCTGAACACTGAAGCTTTCTTT
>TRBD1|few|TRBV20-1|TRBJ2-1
CSATLQGFYNEQFF
TGCAGTGCTACGCTACAGGGGTTCTACAATGAGCAGTTCTTC